Listed below are T cell receptor beta chains from one sample, sequenced in a study of control samples from healthy donors and cancer patients. Here immunoSEQ multiplex PCR was the method, and the copy in TCRdb shows in-frame clones only, minus some. The sample consists of about 69,000 clones, 89% of them appearing once. Source material: PBMCs. These receptors all come from a man aged 60 to 75 with lung cancer. Both conserved end residues are trimmed from each CDR3.

V	J	CDR3
TRBV9	TRBJ1-1	ASSVEGYTEAF
TRBV11-3	TRBJ1-4	ASSLRGFESEKLF
TRBV2	TRBJ1-6	ASRTEFSSPLH
TRBV5-1	TRBJ1-2	ASSLATGAGYGYT
TRBV25-1	TRBJ1-4	ASRRTGTNEKLF
TRBV6-5	TRBJ2-1	ASSARKDEQF
TRBV5-1	TRBJ2-3	ASSLNTDTQY
TRBV7-2	TRBJ2-3	ASSSMRVSTDTQY
TRBV30	TRBJ1-1	AWSDGLNTEAF
TRBV9	TRBJ1-4	ASSVGAGFNEKLF
TRBV3-1/TRBV3-2	TRBJ2-1	ASSQIRGGYNEQF
TRBV6-1	TRBJ2-7	ASSEKVGSFYEQY
TRBV7-6	TRBJ1-4	ASSFEQSTNEKLF